What follows are 26 T cell receptor beta chains derived from one specimen sequenced in a study of blood T cell repertoires in COVID-19. Assay used: immunoSEQ multiplex PCR; TCRdb lists only in-frame clones, some missing. The repertoire holds about 350,000 clones, with roughly 87% as singletons. Source material: PBMCs or T cells enriched from blood (not recorded which). The source of these receptors is a woman aged 25 to 39 who had recovered from COVID-19.

This chain uses TRBV4-2 with TRBJ2-7; D perhaps matches TRBD1 (6 bases). CDR3 length equals 15 residues. The germline V gene encodes CDR1 LGHNA and CDR2 YNFKEQ. V gave up 1 base and J gave up 3 bases, with 13 bases separating them. CDR3 region: CASSQVGQPDYEQYF. The CDR3, as DNA: TGTGCCAGCAGCCAAGTCGGACAGCCGGACTACGAGCAGTACTTC.

The chain couples TRBV28 to TRBJ2-1; TRBD1 matches at 12 bases. Germline values: CDR1 MDHEN, CDR2 SYDVKM. This CDR3 region has 16 residues. The junction had 5 bases not matched to a gene; V was cut back by 3 bases and J by 5 bases. The CDR3 DNA reads as TGTGCCAGCAGTTTCTGGGACAGGGGGCAAAACAATGAGCAGTTCTTC. This translates into CASSFWDRGQNNEQFF.

V gene TRBV7-9 combines with J gene TRBJ2-1; 12 nucleotides align to TRBD2. Germline-derived CDR1 and CDR2 are SEHNR and FQNEAQ (reference sequence). The CDR3 totals 14 residues. J gave up 7 bases and V 4 bases, and 2 bases lay outside the gene matches. In nucleotides, the CDR3 is TGTGCCAGCAGCTCGACTAGCGGGAGTAATGAGCAGTTCTTC. This gives the protein CASSSTSGSNEQFF.

The CDR3 DNA reads TGTGCCAGCAGTCCCTTTCCCCAGCGGGAGGCGCAGTTCTTC. This encodes CASSPFPQREAQFF. J is TRBJ2-1 and V is TRBV6-5, with 9 bases aligning to TRBD2. The CDR3 is 14 amino acids. The germline V gene has CDR1 MNHEY and CDR2 SVGAGI. Unmatched junction bases numbered 11, after V lost 5 bases and J lost 12 bases.

The DNA for the CDR3 is TGTGCCAGTACCCCGAGCTCGAGGACAGTATCGGACATTCAGTACTTC. Translation: CASTPSSRTVSDIQYF. The chain recombines TRBV19 with TRBJ2-4, with a weak D call TRBD1 (6 bases). Trimming cost V 7 bases and J 8 bases, with 24 bases left between them. The CDR3 extends over 16 amino acids. Germline CDR1 LNHDA, CDR2 SQIVND (reference sequence).

V gene TRBV4-1 combines with J gene TRBJ2-3, with 10 bases fitting TRBD1. Germline values: CDR1 MGHRA, CDR2 YSYEKL. The V segment lost 3 bases and the J segment 2 bases; nucleotides outside the gene matches: 5. The CDR3 length is 16 residues. CDR3 sequence: CASSHPGQGYTDTQYF. CDR3 DNA sequence: TGCGCCAGCAGCCACCCGGGACAGGGGTACACAGATACGCAGTATTTT.

CDR3 DNA: TGTGCTAGTGGTTTGTCCTCGGGTGAGCTGTTTTTT. Translating it yields CASGLSSGELFF. The genes are TRBV12-5 and TRBJ2-2, with no clear D. V lost 2 bases to trimming and J lost 11 bases, with 9 bases between them. CDR3 length: 12 amino acids. Germline lookup yields CDR1 LGHNT and CDR2 FRNRAP. Using reference TRBV12-5 and TRBJ2-2 for the parts outside the CDR3, the full variable domain is DARVTQTPRHKVTEMGQEVTMRCQPILGHNTVFWYRQTMMQGLELLAYFRNRAPLDDSGMPKDRFSAEMPDATLATLKIQPSEPRDSAVYFCASGLSSGELFFGEGSRLTVL.

V gene TRBV27 combines with J gene TRBJ2-7, with a tentative D call TRBD1 (5 bases). The V and J ends lost 7 bases and 4 bases respectively, with 11 bases between them. The CDR3 length is 12 residues. Germline V gives CDR1 MNHEY, CDR2 SMNVEV (reference sequence). CDR3 sequence (DNA): TGTGCCAGCAAAACACCAGGGTACGAGCAGTACTTC. Translation: CASKTPGYEQYF.

The chain has TRBV19 and TRBJ2-5; D is uncertain. Looked up from germline, CDR1 is LNHDA and CDR2 is SQIVND (reference sequence). CDR3 length: 13 amino acids. The V end lost 8 bases, the J end lost 0 bases, and 10 bases lay between the germline ends. The CDR3, as DNA: TGTGCCAGTGCCAGCGCGTACCAAGAGACCCAGTACTTC. Its translation: CASASAYQETQYF.

This chain links TRBV18 with TRBJ2-7, with D perhaps TRBD2 (5 bases). Deletions cut 4 bases from V and 4 bases from J, with 11 bases between. This CDR3 is built from 13 residues. Germline-derived CDR1 and CDR2 are KGHSH and LQKENI. The CDR3 sequence: CASSRERVYEQYF. The CDR3 coding sequence is TGTGCCAGCTCACGTGAGAGGGTGTACGAGCAGTACTTC.

The V and J genes are TRBV4-1 and TRBJ2-3; TRBD2 matches 8 bases. The V gene's germline CDR1 is MGHRA and CDR2 YSYEKL. The junction had 6 bases not matched to a gene; V was cut back by 3 bases and J by 4 bases. CDR3 length: 15 residues. CDR3 in amino acids: CASSHGLALADTQYF. The CDR3 nucleotides are TGCGCCAGCAGCCATGGACTAGCTCTCGCAGATACGCAGTATTTT.

Only a few counts were recorded for this clone. The rearrangement joins TRBV5-1 to TRBJ1-2; tentative D call: TRBD1 (5 bases). The CDR3 loop spans 13 amino acids. The germline V gene has CDR1 SGHRS and CDR2 YFSETQ. The V end lost 5 bases, the J end lost 8 bases, and 16 bases lay between the germline ends. CDR3 sequence: CASSLQGIGGYTF. The CDR3 DNA follows: TGCGCCAGCAGTTTGCAGGGTATCGGGGGCTACACCTTC.

V usage is TRBV6-1 and J usage is TRBJ1-2; D perhaps matches TRBD1 (6 bases). The CDR3 has 16 amino acids. Germline V gene data show CDR1 as MNHNS and CDR2 as SASEGT. V gave up 1 base and J gave up 8 bases, with 20 bases separating them. The CDR3 loop reads CASSEGVRGPAWGYTF. For the CDR3, the DNA is TGTGCCAGCAGTGAAGGCGTCAGGGGCCCGGCTTGGGGCTACACCTTC.

J is TRBJ2-7 and V is TRBV7-9; perhaps TRBD1 as D (5 bases). Trimming left V 2 bases short and J 6 bases short, with 14 bases between. Germline V gene data show CDR1 as SEHNR and CDR2 as FQNEAQ (reference sequence). The CDR3 length is 14 residues. The CDR3 DNA follows: TGTGCCAGCAGCTTACAGGGTCGTGACTCCGAGCAGTACTTC. Translating gives CASSLQGRDSEQYF.

The gene calls are TRBV27 and TRBJ2-7; D call uncertain. Germline lookup yields CDR1 MNHEY and CDR2 SMNVEV (reference sequence). The CDR3 covers 15 residues. Trimming pared 6 bases from V and 0 bases from J, leaving 15 bases between. The CDR3 is CASRPVIASSYEQYF. CDR3 nucleotide sequence: TGTGCCAGCAGGCCGGTGATCGCAAGCTCCTACGAGCAGTACTTC.

V usage is TRBV9 and J usage is TRBJ1-3; D not resolved. This CDR3 is built from 15 residues. Germline CDR1 and CDR2: SGDLS and YYNGEE. Trimming took 0 bases from V and 0 from J, leaving 7 bases between them. The CDR3 reads CASSVEPSSGNTIYF. CDR3 nucleotide sequence: TGTGCCAGCAGCGTAGAGCCTTCCTCTGGAAACACCATATATTTT.

V gene TRBV7-8 combines with J gene TRBJ1-6; 8 bases line up with TRBD1. Per the germline V gene, CDR1 is SGHVS and CDR2 is FQNEAQ. The CDR3 totals 15 residues. Losses at the gene ends were 0 bases for V and 10 bases for J; bases not matched to a gene: 5. The CDR3 DNA reads TGTGCCAGCAGCTTAGCCGTCGGGACAGGCTCACCCCTCCACTTT. Amino acid sequence: CASSLAVGTGSPLHF.

The chain links TRBV6-5 to TRBJ2-7; 12 bases agree with TRBD2. The germline V gene has CDR1 MNHEY and CDR2 SVGAGI. V dropped 7 bases and J dropped 1; count of bases not matched to a gene: 2. The CDR3 is 14 residues long. The CDR3 region has the DNA TGTGCCAGCAAGACTAGCGGGGGATCCTACGAGCAGTACTTC. Its protein is CASKTSGGSYEQYF.

With respect to this clone: Other DNA variants within this sample encode the same CDR3. The chain carries TRBV19 and TRBJ2-7; TRBD1 aligns across 9 bases. Trimming cost V 3 bases and J 5 bases; bases outside gene matches: 2. The CDR3 is made up of 13 amino acids. Germline loops: CDR1 LNHDA, CDR2 SQIVND (reference sequence). CDR3 sequence reads: CASSIGQGNEQYF. CDR3 nucleotide sequence: TGTGCCAGTAGTATCGGACAGGGGAACGAGCAGTACTTC.

The chain links TRBV7-2 to TRBJ1-6; 7 nucleotides align to TRBD1. Trimming removed 5 bases from V and 6 bases from J; junction bases left unmatched: 19. CDR3 size: 19 residues. Germline lookup yields CDR1 SGHTA and CDR2 FQGNSA. In DNA form, the CDR3 reads TGTGCCAGCAGCGCCCGGAAACCCAGGGGGGCTTACCTTAATTCACCCCTCCACTTT. Amino acids: CASSARKPRGAYLNSPLHF.

The rearrangement joins TRBV7-2 to TRBJ2-7; 9 bases fit TRBD2. After removal of 7 bases from V and 4 bases from J, the junction contained 11 bases not matched to a gene. The germline gives CDR1 SGHTA, CDR2 FQGNSA. The CDR3 covers 15 residues. In nucleotides, the CDR3 is TGTGCCAGCACTCTGGGAGCGGGAGGACCGTACGAGCAGTACTTC. It yields the protein CASTLGAGGPYEQYF. The full variable domain, completed using reference TRBV7-2 and TRBJ2-7, is GAGVSQSPSNKVTEKGKDVELRCDPISGHTALYWYRQSLGQGLEFLIYFQGNSAPDKSGLPSDRFSAERTGGSVSTLTIQRTQQEDSAVYLCASTLGAGGPYEQYFGPGTRLTVT.

The rearrangement joins TRBV27 to TRBJ2-7; 8 nucleotides line up with TRBD2. The CDR3 spans 15 residues. With V trimmed by 4 bases and J by 2 bases, 7 bases remained unmatched. CDR1 and CDR2 (germline): MNHEY, SMNVEV (reference sequence). CDR3 nucleotide sequence: TGTGCCAGCAGTTACGCACTAGCGGAAACCTACGAGCAGTACTTC. It specifies CASSYALAETYEQYF.

The CDR3 is CAISGGGGVGQPQHF. As DNA, the CDR3 is TGTGCCATCAGTGGGGGGGGCGGTGTGGGTCAGCCCCAGCATTTT. This chain connects TRBV10-3 to TRBJ1-5; weak D call: TRBD1 (6 bases). Trimming took 4 bases from V and 6 from J, leaving 16 bases between them. Looked up from germline, CDR1 is ENHRY and CDR2 is SYGVKD. CDR3 length equals 15 residues.

CDR3: CASSSLDRVKAFF. CDR3 sequence (DNA): TGCGCCAGCAGCTCCTTGGACAGGGTTAAAGCTTTCTTT. This chain joins TRBV5-1 and TRBJ1-1, with 8 positions matching TRBD1. Per the germline V gene, CDR1 is SGHRS and CDR2 is YFSETQ. V lost 3 bases to trimming and J lost 9 bases; unmatched junction nucleotides: 7. The CDR3 covers 13 residues.

The rearrangement uses TRBV10-2 and TRBJ1-5, with TRBD1 matching 7 bases. The CDR3 spans 15 residues. From germline, CDR1 is WSHSY and CDR2 SAAADI. The junction had 12 bases not matched to a gene; V was cut back by 7 bases and J by 6 bases. CDR3 in amino acids: CASNHRGLVGQPQHF. DNA of the CDR3: TGCGCCAGCAACCACAGGGGATTAGTCGGTCAGCCCCAGCATTTT.

V gene TRBV30 combines with J gene TRBJ1-6; 7 bases align to TRBD1. Germline V gives CDR1 GTSNPN, CDR2 SVGIG (reference sequence). This CDR3 is built from 14 residues. Trimming took 0 bases from V and 9 from J; bases not matched to a gene: 5. The CDR3 sequence is CAWSVDRESSPLHF. For the CDR3, the DNA is TGTGCCTGGAGTGTCGACAGGGAGAGTTCACCCCTCCACTTT.